The clone carrying this T cell receptor (beta chain) came up many times. Its specificity is not known. Constant-region reverse primers amplified full-length variable regions, followed by semi-nested Nested Universal Primer A PCR. TCRdb ran MiXCR on the 5' RACE reads and lists one entry per CDR3 protein. The table shows about 60,000 distinct CDR3 sequences, with roughly 30% occurring only once. Study-level results: Tumor memory CD4+ T cell TCR gene usage clustered with blood and lymph node memory CD4+ cells and lymph node naive CD4+ cells. Tumor Treg TCRs overlapped most with tumor naive CD4+ cells.

This receptor was identified in a female donor with breast cancer. Source material: tumor-infiltrating naive CD4+ T cells sorted from the breast tumor. Sample subset: naive CD4+ T cells, CD4+CD45RA+CD25-.

This CDR3 reads CASSQGQIYEQYF. DNA for the CDR3: TGTGCCAGCAGCCAGGGACAGATCTACGAGCAGTACTTC. This chain links TRBV12-3 or TRBV12-4 with TRBJ2-7; TRBD1 matches 7 bases. This CDR3 region has 13 residues. The trim removed 6 bases at V and 3 bases at J, leaving 5 bases unmatched.